Described below is a single T cell receptor beta chain sequence and its context. RNA in amounts of roughly 0.5 to 1 ug was reverse transcribed with random hexamers. TCRdb reanalysed the immunoSEQ multiplex PCR reads using MiXCR and keeps one entry per CDR3 protein. The sample consists of about 160,000 distinct CDR3 sequences, around 90% of them appearing once. The V gene's germline CDR1 is LGHNA and CDR2 YNFKEQ. CDR3 length: 17 amino acids. Trimming left V 0 bases short and J 3 bases short, with 14 bases between. The sample belongs to a study of CD8 T cells in Susac syndrome. This TCR came from a human donor in good health. The sequenced sample was CD4+ T cells from PBMCs. V and J are TRBV4-2 and TRBJ2-2; TRBD2 might be the D (6 bases). DNA for the CDR3: TGTGCCAGCAGCCAAGAGGAGCGGGCCGGCGACACCGGGGAGCTGTTTTTT. Encoded protein: CASSQEERAGDTGELFF.